Described below is a single T cell receptor (beta chain) sequence and its context. The sample originates from a study of blood T cell repertoires in COVID-19. Assay: immunoSEQ multiplex PCR; the TCRdb copy retains only in-frame clones and omits some. The sample comprises some 250,000 clones, around 84% of which are singletons, and roughly 5% rests with the top ten. Seattle participants joined during active infection and were tracked over time. Trimming cost V 1 base and J 4 bases; bases outside gene matches: 8. The CDR3 sequence is 17 residues long. Germline CDR1 and CDR2: SGHRS and YFSETQ. The sequenced sample consisted of peripheral blood. V usage is TRBV5-1 and J usage is TRBJ2-2, with 9 bases identical to TRBD2. This TCR derives from a woman in her sixties with COVID-19, enrolled during active disease. The CDR3: CASSLRLAGSGTGELFF. In DNA, the CDR3 is TGCGCCAGCAGCTTGAGGCTAGCGGGATCCGGCACCGGGGAGCTGTTTTTT.